This entry lists 32 T cell receptor beta chains sequenced from one sample in a study of blood T cell repertoires in COVID-19. Clones were sequenced by immunoSEQ multiplex PCR, and TCRdb holds only the in-frame ones, with some missing. This table has 30,000 to 45,000 clones, about nine tenths appearing once. Material for sequencing was peripheral blood. These receptors originate from a man aged 70-80 years with acute or convalescent COVID-19.

This chain connects TRBV5-1 to TRBJ1-1; D gene ambiguous. Germline-derived CDR1 and CDR2 are SGHRS and YFSETQ. Trimming left V 1 base short and J 1 base short, with 8 bases between. This CDR3 is 14 amino acids long. CDR3 in amino acids: CASSLFESNTEAFF. In nucleotides, the CDR3 is TGCGCCAGCAGCTTGTTTGAGTCGAACACTGAAGCTTTCTTT.

The chain couples TRBV19 to TRBJ2-1; TRBD1 agrees at 8 bases. CDR1 LNHDA and CDR2 SQIVND come from the germline V gene (reference sequence). V trimming: 5 bases; J trimming: 6 bases; junction bases outside the gene matches: 12. The CDR3 has 16 amino acids. The CDR3 is CASSGELQGGSNEQFF. In DNA, the CDR3 is TGTGCCAGTAGTGGGGAATTACAGGGGGGAAGCAATGAGCAGTTCTTC.

In this sample, this clone turned up a few times. The chain couples TRBV5-6 to TRBJ2-5, with D possibly TRBD2 on 5 matching bases. Germline V gene lookup returns CDR1 SGHDT and CDR2 YYEEEE. The CDR3 spans 13 residues. Trimming pared 0 bases from V and 3 bases from J, leaving 6 bases between. The CDR3 DNA reads TGTGCCAGCAGCTTGGGGGGAGAAGAGACCCAGTACTTC. Protein: CASSLGGEETQYF.

This chain uses TRBV9 with TRBJ2-5; possibly TRBD1 for D (5 bases). Germline V lookup: CDR1 SGDLS, CDR2 YYNGEE. V was trimmed by 2 bases and J by 5 bases, leaving 13 bases between them. The CDR3 contains 14 residues. This CDR3 is CASSVSGSGETQYF. The CDR3 DNA reads TGTGCCAGCAGCGTGTCAGGGTCCGGGGAGACCCAGTACTTC.

This chain joins TRBV2 and TRBJ1-1; 10 positions agree with TRBD1. The CDR3 runs 13 residues. V shed 5 bases, J shed 5 bases, and the junction held 2 bases outside the gene matches. Germline loops: CDR1 SNHLY, CDR2 FYNNEI. Here the CDR3 reads CASSQDRGTEAFF. The CDR3 coding sequence is TGTGCCAGCAGTCAGGACAGGGGGACTGAAGCTTTCTTT.

This clone was counted a single time. The missing conserved phenylalanine or tryptophan at the end of this CDR3 makes a read error likely. The DNA is left out, because the CDR3 cannot be placed on it with certainty; the CDR3 is given as TCRdb lists it. The genes are TRBV6-4 and TRBJ2-3; the table's D call, TRBD2, was not checked against the DNA. In germline, CDR1 is MRHNA, CDR2 SNTAGT. From its first to its last residue, the CDR3 has 13 amino acids. Here the CDR3 reads CASSGGTSGRRIT.

This chain connects TRBV11-3 to TRBJ2-1; the match to TRBD2 covers 9 bases. Germline values: CDR1 SGHNT, CDR2 YENEEA. V gave up 5 bases and J gave up 7 bases; unmatched junction bases: 6. The CDR3 has 14 residues. The CDR3: CASSRAGGRNEQFF. The CDR3 bases are TGTGCCAGCAGCAGAGCGGGAGGAAGGAATGAGCAGTTCTTC.

The CDR3 DNA is TGTGCCAGCTGGGGAGGGGGGTCCCAAGAGACCCAGTACTTC. Encoded protein: CASWGGGSQETQYF. This chain uses TRBV28 with TRBJ2-5, with D possibly TRBD2 on 7 matching bases. Trimming stripped 8 bases from V and 1 base from J, with 14 bases between. The CDR3 is made up of 14 amino acids. In germline, CDR1 is MDHEN, CDR2 SYDVKM.

This chain uses TRBV5-1 with TRBJ2-7; 10 bases agree with TRBD1. The germline CDR1 and CDR2 sequences are SGHRS and YFSETQ. The V segment lost 4 bases and the J segment 1 base; nucleotides outside the gene matches: 8. The CDR3 runs 16 residues. The CDR3 nucleotides read TGCGCCAGCAGCCCCCGTGGGACAGGGGTTTCCTACGAGCAGTACTTC. Its translation is CASSPRGTGVSYEQYF.

This sequence joins TRBV3-1 (or the pseudogene TRBV3-2) and TRBJ1-5, with a possible D match to TRBD1 (6 bases). The germline V gene encodes CDR1 LGHDT and CDR2 YNNKEL (reference sequence). The CDR3 runs to 16 residues. Trimming left V 1 base short and J 7 bases short, with 17 bases between. For the CDR3, the DNA is TGTGCCAGCAGCCAAGGGGTTACAGGGACGGGGCAGCCCCAGCATTTT. This encodes CASSQGVTGTGQPQHF.

The chain has TRBV5-1 and TRBJ2-3; 10 bases line up with TRBD2. Trimming took 2 bases from V and 1 from J; bases not matched to a gene: 7. The CDR3 is made up of 17 amino acids. The germline V gene has CDR1 SGHRS and CDR2 YFSETQ. The CDR3 DNA sequence: TGCGCCAGCAGCTTCCCCCCTAGCGGGAGTGGCACAGATACGCAGTATTTT. Protein: CASSFPPSGSGTDTQYF.

The chain employs TRBV7-2 and TRBJ1-4; D is undetermined. The germline gives CDR1 SGHTA, CDR2 FQGNSA. The CDR3 has 15 amino acids. V lost 4 bases and J lost 6, with 15 bases in between. The CDR3 protein is CASSSDGRKYEKLFF. The CDR3 nucleotides read TGTGCCAGCAGCTCCGACGGGAGGAAGTATGAAAAACTGTTTTTT.

The V gene is TRBV7-9, the J gene TRBJ2-1, with 11 bases fitting TRBD2. V shed 5 bases, J shed 3 bases, and the junction held 3 bases outside the gene matches. CDR1 SEHNR and CDR2 FQNEAQ come from the germline V gene (reference sequence). The CDR3 length is 15 residues. This CDR3 is CASSHTSGSYNEQFF. In DNA, the CDR3 is TGTGCCAGCAGCCACACTAGCGGGAGCTACAATGAGCAGTTCTTC.

This chain links TRBV19 with TRBJ2-7; TRBD1 agrees at 8 bases. V lost 5 bases and J lost 7; bases outside the gene matches: 13. Germline lookup yields CDR1 LNHDA and CDR2 SQIVND (reference sequence). The CDR3 contains 15 residues. The CDR3 sequence is CASSQTGTGPLEQYF. As DNA, the CDR3 is TGTGCCAGTAGTCAAACCGGGACAGGCCCTTTAGAGCAGTACTTC. The full variable domain, completed using reference TRBV19 and TRBJ2-7, is DGGITQSPKYLFRKEGQNVTLSCEQNLNHDAMYWYRQDPGQGLRLIYYSQIVNDFQKGDIAEGYSVSREKKESFPLTVTSAQKNPTAFYLCASSQTGTGPLEQYFGPGTRLTVT.

The chain carries TRBV11-2 and TRBJ1-4; D call uncertain. CDR3 length equals 13 residues. CDR1 is SGHAT and CDR2 is FQNNGV in the germline V gene. V gave up 5 bases and J gave up 7 bases, with 11 bases separating them. In nucleotides, the CDR3 is TGTGCCAGCAGCCCCGGACTAGGTGAAAAACTGTTTTTT. Encoded protein: CASSPGLGEKLFF.

This chain joins TRBV9 and TRBJ1-2, with 7 nucleotides matching TRBD1. The germline gives CDR1 SGDLS, CDR2 YYNGEE. The CDR3 covers 16 residues. The V segment lost 5 bases and the J segment 6 bases; nucleotides outside the gene matches: 16. CDR3: CASRTRTGPGVNGYTF. CDR3 bases: TGTGCCAGCAGGACCAGGACAGGCCCCGGGGTAAATGGCTACACCTTC.

The chain combines TRBV4-1 with TRBJ2-3; D might be TRBD2 (5 bases). CDR3 length equals 17 residues. V was shortened by 0 bases and J by 3 bases, with 16 bases between the two germline ends. In germline, CDR1 is MGHRA, CDR2 YSYEKL. The CDR3 DNA reads TGCGCCAGCAGCCAAGACGGACTCTCGGTCGCTACAGATACGCAGTATTTT. Translating gives CASSQDGLSVATDTQYF.

The rearrangement joins TRBV5-4 to TRBJ2-6; D perhaps matches TRBD2 (6 bases). V was cut by 2 bases and J by 0 bases, with 12 bases left in between. Germline V gene lookup returns CDR1 SGHNT and CDR2 YYREEE (reference sequence). The CDR3 has 17 residues. For the CDR3, the DNA is TGTGCCAGCAGCTTTGGGGGGAGGAGCTCTGGGGCCAACGTCCTGACTTTC. This sequence encodes CASSFGGRSSGANVLTF.

This clone appeared a single time. This chain connects TRBV29-1 to TRBJ2-1, with no clear D. Germline V gene data show CDR1 as SQVTM and CDR2 as ANQGSEA. The CDR3 loop spans 12 amino acids. V shed 5 bases and J shed 13 bases, with 18 bases lying between them. The CDR3: CSVFSPLGDQFF. In DNA form, the CDR3 reads TGCAGCGTTTTTTCCCCCCTCGGAGACCAGTTCTTC.

The chain has TRBV7-8 and TRBJ2-4; 13 bases map to TRBD2. This CDR3 contains 17 residues. The V gene end was trimmed by 5 bases and the J gene end by 7 bases; junction bases not matched to a gene: 11. Germline lookup yields CDR1 SGHVS and CDR2 FQNEAQ. The CDR3 nucleotides are TGTGCCAGCAGCCCTGGGACAGGGACTAGCGGGGTCAACATTCAGTACTTC. Translated: CASSPGTGTSGVNIQYF.

The V call is TRBV4-3, the J call TRBJ2-1; 9 bases fit TRBD1. The CDR3 loop spans 16 amino acids. V dropped 0 bases and J dropped 4; count of bases not matched to a gene: 4. CDR1 and CDR2 (germline): LGHNA, YSLEER. The CDR3 reads CASSQEKGQGYNEQFF. DNA for the CDR3: TGCGCCAGCAGCCAAGAAAAGGGACAGGGATACAATGAGCAGTTCTTC.

This clone appeared a single time. J is TRBJ2-1 and V is TRBV5-1; D is perhaps TRBD2 (6 bases). Germline V gene lookup returns CDR1 SGHRS and CDR2 YFSETQ. The CDR3 totals 13 residues. Trimming stripped 2 bases from V and 8 bases from J, with 11 bases between. CDR3: CASSLAPSDEQFF. The CDR3 nucleotides read TGCGCCAGCAGCTTAGCCCCTAGCGATGAGCAGTTCTTC. The entire variable domain, with the rest obtained from reference TRBV5-1 and TRBJ2-1, is as follows: KAGVTQTPRYLIKTRGQQVTLSCSPISGHRSVSWYQQTPGQGLQFLFEYFSETQRNKGNFPGRFSGRQFSNSRSEMNVSTLELGDSALYLCASSLAPSDEQFFGPGTRLTVL.

The J gene is TRBJ1-4, the V gene TRBV6-6, with D unresolved. Looked up from germline, CDR1 is MNHNY and CDR2 is SVGAGI (reference sequence). There are 12 residues in the CDR3. The V end lost 2 bases, the J end lost 8 bases, and 6 bases lay between the germline ends. The CDR3 loop reads CASSYPQEKLFF. DNA for the CDR3: TGTGCCAGCAGTTACCCCCAGGAAAAACTGTTTTTT.

CDR3 bases: TGTGCCAGCAGCTTAGAGAGGAATTCACCCCTCCACTTT. Encoded protein: CASSLERNSPLHF. The rearrangement uses TRBV7-3 and TRBJ1-6; D gene ambiguous. Trimming removed 2 bases from V and 7 bases from J, with 6 bases in between. CDR1 SGHTA and CDR2 FQGTGA come from the germline V gene. The CDR3 has 13 residues.

V usage is TRBV18 and J usage is TRBJ2-5; maybe TRBD2 (6 bases). Germline values: CDR1 KGHSH, CDR2 LQKENI. The CDR3 consists of 15 residues. Trimming removed 3 bases from V and 0 bases from J, with 11 bases in between. This chain's CDR3 is CASSPPSAYQETQYF. CDR3 DNA: TGTGCCAGCTCACCGCCTAGCGCATACCAAGAGACCCAGTACTTC. Full variable domain (remainder filled in from reference TRBV18 and TRBJ2-5): NAGVMQNPRHLVRRRGQEARLRCSPMKGHSHVYWYRQLPEEGLKFMVYLQKENIIDESGMPKERFSAEFPKEGPSILRIQQVVRGDSAAYFCASSPPSAYQETQYFGPGTRLLVL.

The chain's CDR3 is CASSYSGRGLVTEAFF. In nucleotides, the CDR3 is TGTGCCAGCAGTTACTCCGGCAGGGGGCTTGTCACTGAAGCTTTCTTT. The chain couples TRBV6-5 to TRBJ1-1; 8 nucleotides line up with TRBD1. The CDR3 loop spans 16 amino acids. Trimming removed 0 bases from V and 4 bases from J; junction bases left unmatched: 7. Germline CDR1 reads MNHEY; CDR2 reads SVGAGI.

The gene calls are TRBV5-4 and TRBJ2-7; 10 positions agree with TRBD2. The V gene's germline CDR1 is SGHNT and CDR2 YYREEE (reference sequence). The CDR3 has 15 residues. With 0 bases clipped from V and 11 bases from J, the junction kept 11 bases outside the gene matches. The CDR3 loop reads CASSLATVAGGREYF. CDR3 DNA sequence: TGTGCCAGCAGCTTGGCCACGGTAGCGGGGGGCCGAGAGTACTTC. The full variable domain, its missing parts supplied by reference TRBV5-4 and TRBJ2-7, is ETGVTQSPTHLIKTRGQQVTLRCSSQSGHNTVSWYQQALGQGPQFIFQYYREEENGRGNFPPRFSGLQFPNYSSELNVNALELDDSALYLCASSLATVAGGREYFGPGTRLTVT.

V usage is TRBV9 and J usage is TRBJ2-3; 7 positions match TRBD2. This CDR3 spans 13 amino acids. V lost 7 bases, J lost 3 bases, and 5 bases stayed unmatched. Germline CDR1 is SGDLS and CDR2 is YYNGEE. The CDR3: CASAAGATDTQYF. CDR3 bases: TGTGCCAGCGCGGCGGGAGCTACAGATACGCAGTATTTT. Combining the CDR3 with reference TRBV9 and TRBJ2-3 gives the whole variable domain DSGVTQTPKHLITATGQRVTLRCSPRSGDLSVYWYQQSLDQGLQFLIQYYNGEERAKGNILERFSAQQFPDLHSELNLSSLELGDSALYFCASAAGATDTQYFGPGTRLTVL.

This chain uses TRBV15 with TRBJ2-7; D not certain. The CDR3 consists of 14 residues. V was cut by 3 bases and J by 1 base, with 10 bases left in between. Germline V gene lookup returns CDR1 LNHNV and CDR2 YYDKDF (reference sequence). CDR3 protein: CATSSYSISYEQYF. The CDR3 DNA reads TGTGCCACCAGCAGCTACTCTATTTCCTACGAGCAGTACTTC. The full variable domain, in which reference TRBV15 and TRBJ2-7 provide the parts outside the CDR3, is DAMVIQNPRYQVTQFGKPVTLSCSQTLNHNVMYWYQQKSSQAPKLLFHYYDKDFNNEADTPDNFQSRRPNTSFCFLDIRSPGLGDTAMYLCATSSYSISYEQYFGPGTRLTVT.

The rearrangement uses TRBV11-3 and TRBJ2-3, with D unresolved. Per germline, CDR1 SGHNT and CDR2 YENEEA. The CDR3 runs to 14 residues. V was cut by 0 bases and J by 5 bases, with 9 bases left in between. The CDR3 bases are TGTGCCAGCAGCTTAGATCAAGGCGGAGATACGCAGTATTTT. It specifies CASSLDQGGDTQYF.

The rearrangement uses TRBV9 and TRBJ2-5; TRBD1 is a possible D gene (5 bases). Germline V gene lookup returns CDR1 SGDLS and CDR2 YYNGEE. V was cut by 0 bases and J by 5 bases, with 11 bases left in between. The CDR3 is made up of 14 amino acids. The CDR3 reads CASSVVDSEETQYF. The CDR3 nucleotides are TGTGCCAGCAGCGTAGTTGACAGCGAGGAGACCCAGTACTTC.

The chain employs TRBV2 and TRBJ1-1, with D unclear. The V end was cut by 3 bases, the J end by 5 bases, with 7 bases between. CDR1 is SNHLY and CDR2 is FYNNEI in the germline V gene. The CDR3 is 12 residues long. In DNA, the CDR3 is TGTGCCAGCAGTGACGATGAGACTGAAGCTTTCTTT. Protein sequence: CASSDDETEAFF.